The present T cell receptor beta chain was sequenced within a study of T cell repertoires in cytomegalovirus infection. Study background: CMV infection and matching HLA type were both indicated by public TCR beta signatures.

A remark on this clonotype: Its antigen is as yet unknown.

From the reads, TCRdb called clonotypes with MiXCR, one entry per CDR3 protein. The sample records about 920,000 distinct CDR3 sequences, roughly 30% being singletons. Trimming removed 5 bases from V and 3 bases from J, with 20 bases in between. CDR3 length: 16 residues. From germline, CDR1 is MNHEY and CDR2 SMNVEV (reference sequence). The clonotype originates from a human donor in good health (CMV status not recorded). Some clones in this sample may be carry-over from other donors' samples. The V call is TRBV27, the J call TRBJ2-7, with a weak D call TRBD2 (6 bases). The material sequenced was cultured CD8+ T cells from PBMCs, taken from culture after CMV antigen stimulation. CDR3 in amino acids: CASSPISGPANYEQYF. CDR3 DNA sequence: TGTGCCAGCAGTCCTATTAGCGGTCCCGCGAACTACGAGCAGTACTTC.